This T cell receptor (beta chain) derives from a study of blood T cell dynamics during melanoma immunotherapy. Study-level information: Metastatic melanoma patients received first-line pembrolizumab or nivolumab plus ipilimumab.

Looked up from germline, CDR1 is SEHNR and CDR2 is FQNEAQ (reference sequence). The CDR3 runs 15 residues. Trimming took off 3 bases at V and 0 bases at J, with 12 bases between the two ends. Libraries were prepared by immunoSEQ multiplex PCR; TCRdb keeps only in-frame clonotypes and omits some of them. The sample records more than 6,500 clones, about 80% being singletons. This sample's time point: pre-treatment baseline. Sampling occurred pretreatment (T0) and at week 3 (W3), after cycle one of checkpoint blockade. Sequencing was performed on blood, taken from a patient treated with checkpoint blockade. This rearrangement joins TRBV7-9 to TRBJ2-7, with D perhaps matching TRBD1 or TRBD2 (5 bases each). The source is a human donor with melanoma. DNA for the CDR3: TGTGCCAGCAGCTTTACCGGGACGGTCTCCTACGAGCAGTACTTC. It is translated as CASSFTGTVSYEQYF.